These 32 T cell receptor beta chains originate from one sample sequenced in a study of cytomegalovirus exposure and HLA in healthy donors. The PCR ran on 60 Vbeta and 13 Jbeta primers. Here immunoSEQ multiplex PCR was the method, and the copy in TCRdb shows in-frame clones only, minus some. The repertoire holds fewer than 90,000 clones, with about two thirds as singletons. What was sequenced was PBMCs. The receptor set was obtained from a man in his forties in good health and CMV-seropositive.

A few counts support this clone. As DNA, the CDR3 is TGTGTAGCAGCCTGGGACAGTTATAGCAATCAGCCCCAGCATTTT. Translated, it gives CVAAWDSYSNQPQHF. This chain connects TRBV6-1 to TRBJ1-5; 7 positions agree with TRBD1. The germline V gene encodes CDR1 MNHNS and CDR2 SASEGT. The CDR3 loop spans 15 amino acids.

The V call is TRBV6-1, the J call TRBJ1-5, with D perhaps matching TRBD1 (6 bases). V was trimmed by 3 bases and J by 5 bases, leaving 14 bases between them. The CDR3 length is 15 residues. Looked up from germline, CDR1 is MNHNS and CDR2 is SASEGT. The CDR3 spells CASSEFDRQYQPQHF. CDR3 DNA: TGTGCCAGCAGTGAGTTCGACAGGCAATATCAGCCCCAGCATTTT.

This clone has a handful of counts. This chain joins TRBV6-1 and TRBJ1-5, with TRBD1 matching 8 bases. The CDR3 has 15 amino acids. Germline CDR1 reads MNHNS; CDR2 reads SASEGT. V dropped 6 bases and J dropped 0; count of bases not matched to a gene: 4. CDR3 residues: CASRPGQGSNQPQHF. The CDR3 DNA reads as TGTGCCAGCAGGCCCGGACAGGGTAGCAATCAGCCCCAGCATTTT.

This clone was observed a few times. V gene TRBV5-4 combines with J gene TRBJ1-5; weak D call: TRBD1 (5 bases). V was pared by 0 bases and J by 0 bases, with 19 bases between. Germline loops: CDR1 SGHNT, CDR2 YYREEE (reference sequence). This CDR3 spans 19 amino acids. This CDR3 is CASSLGRDRHYLSNQPQHF. The CDR3 nucleotides are TGTGCCAGCAGCTTGGGGCGAGACAGACACTACCTTAGCAATCAGCCCCAGCATTTT.

This clone appeared a few times. Within the sample, other DNA sequences also encode this same CDR3. The rearrangement joins TRBV11-2 to TRBJ1-2; no clear D gene. Germline loops: CDR1 SGHAT, CDR2 FQNNGV. The V and J ends lost 0 bases and 1 base respectively, with 9 bases between them. The CDR3 sequence is 15 residues long. CDR3 in DNA: TGTGCCAGCAGCTTAGAGGCAGGCGTTAACTATGGCTACACCTTC. It encodes CASSLEAGVNYGYTF.

This clone was seen a handful of times. The chain joins TRBV2 to TRBJ1-2; D is unclear. Trimming shortened V by 4 bases and J by 8 bases, and 11 bases separated the two germline ends. Germline V CDR1 and CDR2: SNHLY, FYNNEI. The CDR3 totals 12 residues. CDR3 DNA sequence: TGTGCCAGCAGTGTCCGCGAGGCGGGCTACACCTTC. Its translation is CASSVREAGYTF.

The rearrangement links TRBV11-2 to TRBJ1-1; D gene unclear. V lost 1 base to trimming and J lost 4 bases, with 10 bases between them. CDR1 and CDR2 (germline): SGHAT, FQNNGV. The CDR3 is made up of 14 amino acids. The CDR3 DNA follows: TGTGCCAGCAGCTTAGTTGCGGTAGGCACTGAAGCTTTCTTT. It encodes CASSLVAVGTEAFF.

The J gene is TRBJ2-7, the V gene TRBV28; unclear D gene. This CDR3 contains 14 residues. Per the germline V gene, CDR1 is MDHEN and CDR2 is SYDVKM. Trimming left V 1 base short and J 5 bases short, with 12 bases between. For the CDR3, the DNA is TGTGCCAGCAGTTTATTGAGCCCTCCCCACGAGCAGTACTTC. Amino acids: CASSLLSPPHEQYF.

This clone was detected only a few times. This chain uses TRBV28 with TRBJ1-2, with 12 bases identical to TRBD1. This CDR3 comprises 15 residues. In germline, CDR1 is MDHEN, CDR2 SYDVKM. The J segment lost 4 bases and the V segment lost 6 bases, leaving 6 bases of the junction unmatched. CDR3 loop: CASRGQGAGSYGYTF. CDR3 nucleotide sequence: TGTGCCAGCAGGGGACAGGGGGCTGGCAGCTATGGCTACACCTTC.

V and J are TRBV6-5 and TRBJ1-2; 9 nucleotides agree with TRBD1. Germline V gives CDR1 MNHEY, CDR2 SVGAGI. Trimming removed 3 bases from V and 1 base from J; junction bases left unmatched: 6. This CDR3 is built from 16 residues. The CDR3 DNA follows: TGTGCCAGCAGTTATCTCCGGGACAGGGTTAACTATGGCTACACCTTC. This gives the protein CASSYLRDRVNYGYTF.

The CDR3 nucleotides are TGCGCCAGCAGTGAGGCAGGGGCCACTGAAGCTTTCTTT. Encoded protein: CASSEAGATEAFF. This sequence joins TRBV5-1 and TRBJ1-1; a possible D gene is TRBD1 (6 bases). This CDR3 contains 13 residues. The V gene lost 5 bases and the J gene lost 4 bases, with 12 bases spanning the gap. CDR1 and CDR2 (germline): SGHRS, YFSETQ.

In its sample, this clone ranks as medium-sized (0.01 to 0.1%). The chain joins TRBV4-2 to TRBJ1-1; TRBD1 might be the D (5 bases). Germline lookup yields CDR1 LGHNA and CDR2 YNFKEQ. The V end lost 0 bases, the J end lost 7 bases, and 12 bases lay between the germline ends. CDR3 size: 14 residues. In DNA form, the CDR3 reads TGTGCCAGCAGCCAAGATTGGGGCGACCGTGAAGCTTTCTTT. Translated: CASSQDWGDREAFF.

This clone was counted once. The rearrangement links TRBV5-6 to TRBJ1-1, with TRBD1 as a possible D gene (5 bases). Germline V gene sequence: CDR1 SGHDT, CDR2 YYEEEE. The CDR3 is made up of 14 amino acids. V lost 2 bases, J lost 3 bases, and 11 bases lay in between. CDR3 sequence reads: CASSFWGEDTEAFF. DNA of the CDR3: TGTGCCAGCAGCTTTTGGGGGGAAGACACTGAAGCTTTCTTT.

The chain is built from TRBV30 and TRBJ2-7, with 7 bases identical to TRBD1. The CDR3 loop spans 12 amino acids. Germline V gives CDR1 GTSNPN, CDR2 SVGIG (reference sequence). Trimming cost V 2 bases and J 7 bases; bases outside gene matches: 5. As DNA, the CDR3 is TGTGCCTGGAGTCCTACAGGGGTAGAGCAGTACTTC. Translation: CAWSPTGVEQYF.

The table lists this clone with a few counts. The chain combines TRBV11-2 with TRBJ1-6; the match to TRBD1 covers 7 bases. V gave up 0 bases and J gave up 9 bases; unmatched junction bases: 5. The CDR3 loop spans 15 amino acids. Germline V gives CDR1 SGHAT, CDR2 FQNNGV. CDR3 bases: TGTGCCAGCAGCTTAGAGTCGGGACAGCTTTCACCCCTCCACTTT. Protein product: CASSLESGQLSPLHF.

This clone came up once. The chain is built from TRBV30 and TRBJ1-2; no reliable D call. The CDR3 spans 14 residues. In germline, CDR1 is GTSNPN, CDR2 SVGIG (reference sequence). The germline V and J ends were trimmed by 0 bases and 1 base, with 9 bases remaining between them. CDR3 residues: CAWSVTGFNYGYTF. CDR3 sequence (DNA): TGTGCCTGGAGTGTAACGGGATTTAACTATGGCTACACCTTC.

CDR3 amino acids: CASSYSEADTQYF. The CDR3 region has the DNA TGTGCCAGCAGTTACTCAGAGGCAGATACGCAGTATTTT. The V and J genes are TRBV6-5 and TRBJ2-3; D gene unclear. Trimming stripped 0 bases from V and 4 bases from J, with 5 bases between. Germline V lookup: CDR1 MNHEY, CDR2 SVGAGI. The CDR3 has 13 amino acids.

The DNA of the CDR3 is TGTGCCAGCAGCCAAGATCTTCGCAGTGCCTACGAGCAGTACTTC. Translating it yields CASSQDLRSAYEQYF. The chain couples TRBV4-2 to TRBJ2-7, with D unresolved. The V and J ends lost 0 bases and 2 bases respectively, with 11 bases between them. The length of the CDR3 is 15 residues. Germline CDR1 and CDR2: LGHNA and YNFKEQ.

The V call is TRBV7-9, the J call TRBJ1-1; possibly TRBD1 for D (5 bases). Between the trimmed V and J ends, which lost 3 bases and 0 bases, there was a span of 8 bases. Germline CDR1 reads SEHNR; CDR2 reads FQNEAQ (reference sequence). The CDR3 is 14 amino acids. The CDR3 nucleotides are TGTGCCAGCAGCTTGGGCAGGGTGAACACTGAAGCTTTCTTT. Its translation: CASSLGRVNTEAFF.

This rearrangement joins TRBV6-1 to TRBJ1-1, with TRBD1 identical over 10 bases. Looked up from germline, CDR1 is MNHNS and CDR2 is SASEGT. This CDR3 spans 20 amino acids. J was trimmed by 5 bases and V by 3 bases; bases with no gene match: 21. This CDR3 is CASSDRMWMTGGTGKTEAFF. Here the CDR3 DNA reads TGTGCCAGCAGTGACCGAATGTGGATGACAGGGGGCACGGGGAAAACTGAAGCTTTCTTT.

This clone was detected a few times. V is TRBV6-6 and J is TRBJ1-2, with a weak D call TRBD1 (5 bases). V was cut by 0 bases and J by 4 bases, with 9 bases left in between. This CDR3 comprises 14 residues. Germline V lookup: CDR1 MNHNY, CDR2 SVGAGI (reference sequence). The DNA for the CDR3 is TGTGCCAGCAGTTACTCGAAAAGGGGCTATGGCTACACCTTC. Translated, it gives CASSYSKRGYGYTF.

V gene TRBV7-9 combines with J gene TRBJ1-3; 7 bases match TRBD1. The CDR3 totals 17 residues. The trim removed 5 bases at V and 0 bases at J, leaving 10 bases unmatched. CDR1 is SEHNR, CDR2 FQNEAQ, per germline (reference sequence). DNA for the CDR3: TGTGCCAGCAGCCCTCCGAGGCAGGGGGACTCTGGAAACACCATATATTTT. Amino acids: CASSPPRQGDSGNTIYF.

This sequence joins TRBV2 and TRBJ1-2; 9 bases map to TRBD1. The CDR3 totals 17 residues. V lost 1 base to trimming and J lost 6 bases; unmatched junction nucleotides: 12. Germline V gene lookup returns CDR1 SNHLY and CDR2 FYNNEI. The CDR3 sequence is CASSEGPTGGVRDGYTF. CDR3 nucleotides: TGTGCCAGCAGTGAAGGACCCACAGGGGGCGTTCGGGATGGCTACACCTTC.

V is TRBV18 and J is TRBJ2-7, with TRBD2 as a possible D gene (5 bases). CDR3 length: 14 residues. Trimming stripped 3 bases from V and 0 bases from J, with 9 bases between. Germline-derived CDR1 and CDR2 are KGHSH and LQKENI. CDR3 nucleotides: TGTGCCAGCTCACCCCTCGGGGACTCCTACGAGCAGTACTTC. Translated: CASSPLGDSYEQYF.

The chain has TRBV29-1 and TRBJ1-1, with D hard to call. The CDR3 is 10 residues long. Germline V gene sequence: CDR1 SQVTM, CDR2 ANQGSEA. The V end lost 4 bases, the J end lost 9 bases, and 9 bases lay between the germline ends. CDR3 sequence (DNA): TGCAGCGTTGTTGAGGGAAAAGCTTTCTTT. Its translation: CSVVEGKAFF.

The chain recombines TRBV5-1 with TRBJ2-5; 10 bases align to TRBD2. The CDR3 spans 15 residues. Germline V gene sequence: CDR1 SGHRS, CDR2 YFSETQ. The ends lost 2 bases at V and 1 base at J; junction bases unmatched: 2. In nucleotides, the CDR3 is TGCGCCAGCAGCTTAGCGGGGGGGCCCCAAGAGACCCAGTACTTC. This codes for CASSLAGGPQETQYF.

The rearrangement uses TRBV6-5 and TRBJ2-7; weak D call: TRBD1 (5 bases). Germline assignment: CDR1 MNHEY and CDR2 SVGAGI. The ends were cut back, 0 bases at V and 1 base at J, with 10 bases in the middle. The CDR3 is made up of 15 amino acids. CDR3 region: CASSYSQVNSYEQYF. CDR3 bases: TGTGCCAGCAGTTACTCACAGGTTAATTCCTACGAGCAGTACTTC.

This clone occurred a few times. The chain combines TRBV19 with TRBJ2-5, with 11 bases identical to TRBD2. This CDR3 contains 14 residues. Germline CDR1 LNHDA, CDR2 SQIVND (reference sequence). V lost 4 bases and J lost 4; bases outside the gene matches: 2. CDR3 DNA: TGTGCCAGTAGTACTAGCGGGGGGTCAGAGACCCAGTACTTC. This sequence encodes CASSTSGGSETQYF. Combining the CDR3 with reference TRBV19 and TRBJ2-5 gives the whole variable domain DGGITQSPKYLFRKEGQNVTLSCEQNLNHDAMYWYRQDPGQGLRLIYYSQIVNDFQKGDIAEGYSVSREKKESFPLTVTSAQKNPTAFYLCASSTSGGSETQYFGPGTRLLVL.

This chain joins TRBV9 and TRBJ1-1, with 10 nucleotides matching TRBD1. After removal of 0 bases from V and 0 bases from J, the junction contained 5 bases not matched to a gene. Germline V gene sequence: CDR1 SGDLS, CDR2 YYNGEE. CDR3 length: 17 amino acids. The DNA of the CDR3 is TGTGCCAGCAGCGTAGGACAGGGGGCGAGAATGAACACTGAAGCTTTCTTT. Amino acid sequence: CASSVGQGARMNTEAFF. Full variable domain (missing parts from reference TRBV9 and TRBJ1-1): DSGVTQTPKHLITATGQRVTLRCSPRSGDLSVYWYQQSLDQGLQFLIQYYNGEERAKGNILERFSAQQFPDLHSELNLSSLELGDSALYFCASSVGQGARMNTEAFFGQGTRLTVV.

This chain joins TRBV25-1 and TRBJ2-1; D may be TRBD1 (6 bases). Germline V gives CDR1 MGHDK, CDR2 SYGVNS. The V and J ends lost 2 bases and 4 bases respectively, with 9 bases between them. CDR3 length equals 14 residues. CDR3 DNA sequence: TGTGCCAGCAGTGAAGGGGGCCCTTACAATGAGCAGTTCTTC. Its translation: CASSEGGPYNEQFF.

The V gene is TRBV7-2, the J gene TRBJ2-2, with a weak D call TRBD1 (7 bases). Germline V gives CDR1 SGHTA, CDR2 FQGNSA. V lost 5 bases and J 2 bases, leaving 18 bases between the germline ends. This CDR3 contains 17 residues. The CDR3 sequence: CASSPTRQGGNTGELFF. CDR3 sequence (DNA): TGTGCCAGCAGCCCGACACGACAGGGAGGAAACACCGGGGAGCTGTTTTTT.

V usage is TRBV19 and J usage is TRBJ2-1; D may be TRBD2 (6 bases). V was cut by 4 bases and J by 6 bases, with 13 bases left in between. Germline assignment: CDR1 LNHDA and CDR2 SQIVND (reference sequence). The CDR3 runs 14 residues. DNA for the CDR3: TGTGCCAGTAGTACAGGAGGGCCCGTCAATGAGCAGTTCTTC. This sequence encodes CASSTGGPVNEQFF.